The present entry profiles one T cell receptor beta chain with its context. Authors' methods: Amplification with reference gene primers provided the estimates of nucleated cell counts. This table comes from immunoSEQ multiplex PCR, and its TCRdb copy is limited to in-frame clones, with some not included. V, J and clone size are those of that table, while D and trimming were read from the DNA. The sample records under 200,000 clones, approximately 89% being singletons. The sample originates from a study of blood T cell repertoires in COVID-19. Study at large: Samples came from the United States, Italy and Spain, spanning acute and convalescent COVID-19. T cells, B-cell-depleted T cells, or PBMCs supplied cDNA or gDNA.

This receptor was taken from a man aged 40-49 years with active or convalescent COVID-19. Sequenced input: peripheral blood.

The CDR3 loop reads CASTPRGGQNYGYTF. The CDR3 nucleotides are TGTGCCAGTACCCCTCGGGGAGGGCAGAACTATGGCTACACCTTC. This chain connects TRBV19 to TRBJ1-2, with D hard to call. Germline assignment: CDR1 LNHDA and CDR2 SQIVND (reference sequence). This CDR3 has 15 amino acids. V lost 7 bases and J lost 2, with 17 bases in between. The full variable domain, rest sourced from reference TRBV19 and TRBJ1-2, is DGGITQSPKYLFRKEGQNVTLSCEQNLNHDAMYWYRQDPGQGLRLIYYSQIVNDFQKGDIAEGYSVSREKKESFPLTVTSAQKNPTAFYLCASTPRGGQNYGYTFGSGTRLTVV.